This entry concerns a single T cell receptor beta chain. This record comes from a study of T cell changes during pregnancy in multiple sclerosis. V shed 4 bases and J 3 bases; nucleotides not matched to a gene: 16. Germline CDR1 SGHDT, CDR2 YYEEEE. The CDR3 length is 18 residues. The repertoire was sequenced with immunoSEQ multiplex PCR; TCRdb's copy has only in-frame clones and lacks some. Of fewer than 45,000 clones in the sample, around 90% were seen once. The receptor was derived from a female donor with multiple sclerosis, enrolled in a pregnancy study. Sequences were derived from CD8+ T cells from peripheral blood mononuclear cells, sampled in the first trimester of pregnancy. V usage is TRBV5-6 and J usage is TRBJ2-7; 10 nucleotides align to TRBD2. CDR3 region: CASSRNDPGLADYYEQYF. In nucleotides, the CDR3 is TGTGCCAGCAGCCGCAACGACCCCGGACTAGCGGATTACTACGAGCAGTACTTC.